One and the same sample provided the 8 T cell receptor beta chains below, sequenced in a study of blood T cells in healthy people across ages. Combining a sample-barcoded 5' primer with a J-beta primer mix, a second PCR ran for 7 to 11 cycles. TCRdb ran MiXCR on the 5' RACE reads and lists one entry per CDR3 protein. In the table there are over 1,200,000 distinct CDR3 sequences, roughly 60% of which are singletons. The sample comprised blood. These receptors originate from a man aged 18 to 35 in good health.

V gene TRBV11-2 combines with J gene TRBJ2-1; TRBD2 aligns across 8 bases. The CDR3 contains 19 residues. The V gene end was trimmed by 5 bases and the J gene end by 7 bases; junction bases not matched to a gene: 22. Germline CDR1 and CDR2: SGHAT and FQNNGV. The CDR3 bases are TGTGCCAGCAGCGTGTGGGGGGGTGGTAGGTTTAGCGGGACTAATGAGCAGTTCTTC. It yields the protein CASSVWGGGRFSGTNEQFF.

This clonotype showed up just once. The J gene is TRBJ1-5, the V gene TRBV10-3, with 8 bases aligning to TRBD1. The CDR3 contains 14 residues. The germline V gene has CDR1 ENHRY and CDR2 SYGVKD. V gave up 3 bases and J gave up 5 bases; unmatched junction bases: 3. The CDR3 nucleotides are TGTGCCATCAGTGAAGGACAGGGAGATCAGCCCCAGCATTTT. Its protein product is CAISEGQGDQPQHF.

The chain has TRBV27 and TRBJ2-5, with 12 positions matching TRBD2. The J call is doubtful: the DNA matches TRBJ2-7 better. Germline loops: CDR1 MNHEY, CDR2 SMNVEV (reference sequence). This CDR3 is built from 16 residues. In DNA form, the CDR3 reads TGTGCCAGCAGGAGGAGACTAGCGGGAGACTATGGCGAGCAGTACTTC. Amino acid sequence: CASRRRLAGDYGEQYF.

The chain joins TRBV20-1 to TRBJ2-5; D unclear. The J call may not be correct, given that the DNA end is closer to TRBJ2-7. Germline loops: CDR1 DFQATT, CDR2 SNEGSKA (reference sequence). There are 15 residues in the CDR3. The CDR3 nucleotides are TGCAGTGCTAGAGATTTGGCAGTCTATTCCTACGAGCAGTACTTC. Its protein is CSARDLAVYSYEQYF.

CDR3 sequence: CATSRGDPQETQYF. The CDR3 DNA sequence: TGTGCCACCAGCAGAGGGGATCCCCAAGAGACCCAGTACTTC. The genes are TRBV15 and TRBJ2-5, with D unresolved. Germline CDR1 reads LNHNV; CDR2 reads YYDKDF (reference sequence). V lost 1 base and J 1 base, leaving 7 bases between the germline ends. The CDR3 is made up of 14 amino acids. The whole variable domain, remainder taken from reference TRBV15 and TRBJ2-5, is DAMVIQNPRYQVTQFGKPVTLSCSQTLNHNVMYWYQQKSSQAPKLLFHYYDKDFNNEADTPDNFQSRRPNTSFCFLDIRSPGLGDTAMYLCATSRGDPQETQYFGPGTRLLVL.

The table lists this clonotype with a few counts. The chain is built from TRBV13 and TRBJ2-5; D is ambiguous. The CDR3 loop spans 14 amino acids. Trimming took off 5 bases at V and 2 bases at J, with 12 bases between the two ends. Germline V gene data show CDR1 as PRHDT and CDR2 as FYEKMQ (reference sequence). CDR3 bases: TGTGCCAGCAGCCCGGGCGTCAGGCAAGAGACCCAGTACTTC. Translation gives CASSPGVRQETQYF.

This clonotype was picked up a small number of times. The chain links TRBV6-2 or TRBV6-3 to TRBJ2-7, with D perhaps matching TRBD1 (7 bases). The J call may be faulty, since TRBJ2-5 better matches the DNA end. The CDR3 consists of 16 residues. The germline V gene encodes CDR1 MNHEY and CDR2 SVGEGT. Here the CDR3 reads CASSYGRDSREETQYF. CDR3 nucleotides: TGTGCCAGCAGTTACGGGCGGGACAGTCGGGAAGAGACCCAGTACTTC.

The chain is built from TRBV7-2 and TRBJ1-5; 7 bases line up with TRBD1. This CDR3 has 16 residues. Germline V gene sequence: CDR1 SGHTA, CDR2 FQGNSA. Losses at the gene ends were 0 bases for V and 4 bases for J; bases not matched to a gene: 6. CDR3 nucleotides: TGTGCCAGCAGCTTAGCGGCAACAGGGGTAAATCAGCCCCAGCATTTT. Translating it yields CASSLAATGVNQPQHF.